The sample holds one count of the clone carrying this T cell receptor beta chain. Its antigen is undetermined. The assay was immunoSEQ multiplex PCR, and TCRdb's table has in-frame clones only and misses some. The data contain about 70,000 clones, around 82% of them singletons. The data derive from a study of a mutant IDH1 vaccine in newly diagnosed glioma. The overall study: Most had both radiotherapy and temozolomide beforehand; others had only one.

The V gene end was trimmed by 3 bases and the J gene end by 5 bases; junction bases not matched to a gene: 5. The CDR3 covers 14 residues. Looked up from germline, CDR1 is SEHNR and CDR2 is FQNEAQ (reference sequence). The sample's time point: baseline, week 1 (first vaccination visit). Described treatment: pre-vaccination baseline after standard-of-care therapy. Broader study findings: Any relationship between pseudoprogression and changes in top peripheral T cell clonotypes seemed absent.

Sequencing used peripheral blood mononuclear cells (PBMCs), obtained from a glioma patient treated with radiotherapy, temozolomide or both. The clonotype comes from a young woman with glioma. Some clones in this sample may be carry-over from other donors' samples. V gene TRBV7-9 combines with J gene TRBJ2-7; 9 bases are shared with TRBD2. For the CDR3, the DNA is TGTGCCAGCAGCTTGGTGGGGACTAGCCACGAGCAGTACTTC. Encoded protein: CASSLVGTSHEQYF.